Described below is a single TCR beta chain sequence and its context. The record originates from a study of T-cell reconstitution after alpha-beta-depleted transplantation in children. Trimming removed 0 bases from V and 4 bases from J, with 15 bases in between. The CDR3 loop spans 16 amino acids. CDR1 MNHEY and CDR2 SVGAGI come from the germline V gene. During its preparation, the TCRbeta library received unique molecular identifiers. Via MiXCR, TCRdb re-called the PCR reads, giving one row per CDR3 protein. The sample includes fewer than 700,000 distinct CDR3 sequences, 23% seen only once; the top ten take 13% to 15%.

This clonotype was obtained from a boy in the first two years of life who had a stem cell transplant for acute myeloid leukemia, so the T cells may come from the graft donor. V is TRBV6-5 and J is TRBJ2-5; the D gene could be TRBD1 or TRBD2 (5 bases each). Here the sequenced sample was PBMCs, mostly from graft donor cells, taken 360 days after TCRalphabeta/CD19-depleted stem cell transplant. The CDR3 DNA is TGTGCCAGCAGTTACTCGAGGGGCATGGCGGGAGAGACCCAGTACTTC. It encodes CASSYSRGMAGETQYF.